This T cell receptor (beta chain) stems from a study of blood T cell repertoires in COVID-19. This CDR3 has 12 residues. The V end was cut by 10 bases, the J end by 7 bases, with 14 bases between. In germline, CDR1 is MNHEY, CDR2 SVGAGI. As originally analysed: Amplifying reference gene primers gave estimates of nucleated cell counts. Clones were sequenced by immunoSEQ multiplex PCR, and TCRdb holds only the in-frame ones, with some missing. That table gives V, J and clone size, and the DNA gave D and trimming. In the table there are about 400,000 clones, approximately 88% of which are singletons. Input material: PBMCs or T cells enriched from blood (not recorded which). The V gene is TRBV6-5, the J gene TRBJ2-1; D not resolved. The clonotype comes from a woman in her 30s with acute COVID-19. The DNA of the CDR3 is TGTGCCACCGCTGGAGCGAGGAATGAGCAGTTCTTC. Translation gives CATAGARNEQFF.